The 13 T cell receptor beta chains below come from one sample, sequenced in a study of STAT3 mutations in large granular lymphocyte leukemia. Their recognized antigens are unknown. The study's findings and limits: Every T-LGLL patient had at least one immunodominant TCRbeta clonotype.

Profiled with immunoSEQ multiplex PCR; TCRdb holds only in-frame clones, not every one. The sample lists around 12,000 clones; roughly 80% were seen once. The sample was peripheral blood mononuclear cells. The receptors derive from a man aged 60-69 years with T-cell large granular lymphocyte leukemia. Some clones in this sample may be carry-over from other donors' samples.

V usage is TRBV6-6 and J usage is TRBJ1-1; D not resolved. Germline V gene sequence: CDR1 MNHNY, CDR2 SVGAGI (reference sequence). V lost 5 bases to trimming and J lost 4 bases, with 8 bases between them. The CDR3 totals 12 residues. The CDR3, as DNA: TGTGCCAGCAGTCAGCGTTTCACTGAAGCTTTCTTT. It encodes CASSQRFTEAFF.

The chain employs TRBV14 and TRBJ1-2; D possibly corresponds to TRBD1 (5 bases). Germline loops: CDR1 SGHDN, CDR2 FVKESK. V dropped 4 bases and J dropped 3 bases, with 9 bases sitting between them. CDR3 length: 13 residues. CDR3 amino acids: CASSLGTYYGYTF. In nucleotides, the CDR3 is TGTGCCAGCAGCCTCGGGACGTACTATGGCTACACCTTC. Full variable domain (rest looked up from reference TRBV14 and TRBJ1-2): EAGVTQFPSHSVIEKGQTVTLRCDPISGHDNLYWYRRVMGKEIKFLLHFVKESKQDESGMPNNRFLAERTGGTYSTLKVQPAELEDSGVYFCASSLGTYYGYTFGSGTRLTVV.

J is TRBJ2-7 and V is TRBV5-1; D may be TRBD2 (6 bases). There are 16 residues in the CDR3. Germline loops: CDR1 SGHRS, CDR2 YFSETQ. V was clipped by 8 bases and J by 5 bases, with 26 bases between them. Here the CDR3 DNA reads TGCGCCAGTCACACTCAGGAATCCTTGGGGGGTAACGAGCAGTACTTC. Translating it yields CASHTQESLGGNEQYF.

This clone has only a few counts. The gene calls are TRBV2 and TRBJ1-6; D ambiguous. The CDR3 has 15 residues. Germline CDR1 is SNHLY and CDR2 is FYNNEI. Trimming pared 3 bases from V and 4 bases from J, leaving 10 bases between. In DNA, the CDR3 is TGTGCCAGCAGTGACCGGGGTTCATATAATTCACCCCTCCACTTT. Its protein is CASSDRGSYNSPLHF.

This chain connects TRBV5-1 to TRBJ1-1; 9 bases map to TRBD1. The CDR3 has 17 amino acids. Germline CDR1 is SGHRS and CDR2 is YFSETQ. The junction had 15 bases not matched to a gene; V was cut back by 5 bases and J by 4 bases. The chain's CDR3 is CASSRGGDRARGTEAFF. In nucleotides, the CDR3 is TGCGCCAGCAGTCGTGGTGGGGACAGGGCAAGGGGCACTGAAGCTTTCTTT.

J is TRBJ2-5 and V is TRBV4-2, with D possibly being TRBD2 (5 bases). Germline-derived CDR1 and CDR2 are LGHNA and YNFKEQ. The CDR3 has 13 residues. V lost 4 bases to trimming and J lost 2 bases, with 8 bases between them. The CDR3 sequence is CASSRGLQETQYF. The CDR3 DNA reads TGTGCCAGCAGCCGTGGACTTCAAGAGACCCAGTACTTC.

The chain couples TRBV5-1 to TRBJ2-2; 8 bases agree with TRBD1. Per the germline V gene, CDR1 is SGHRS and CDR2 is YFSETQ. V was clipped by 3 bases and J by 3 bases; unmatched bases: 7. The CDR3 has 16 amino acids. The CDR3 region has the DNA TGCGCCAGCAGCTCCCGGACAGGGACTCACACCGGGGAGCTGTTTTTT. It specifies CASSSRTGTHTGELFF.

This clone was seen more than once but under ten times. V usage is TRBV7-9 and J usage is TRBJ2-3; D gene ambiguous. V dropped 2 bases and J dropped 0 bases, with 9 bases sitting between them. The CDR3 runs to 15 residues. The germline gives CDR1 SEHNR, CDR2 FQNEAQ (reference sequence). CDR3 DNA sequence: TGTGCCAGCAGCTTAAGGGCGGATAGCACAGATACGCAGTATTTT. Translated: CASSLRADSTDTQYF.

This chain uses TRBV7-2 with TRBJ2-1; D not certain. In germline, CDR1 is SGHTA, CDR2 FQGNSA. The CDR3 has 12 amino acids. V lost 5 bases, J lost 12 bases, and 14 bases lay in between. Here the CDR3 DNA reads TGTGCCAGCAGCCACCCTACCGGCGGGCAGTTCTTC. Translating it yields CASSHPTGGQFF.

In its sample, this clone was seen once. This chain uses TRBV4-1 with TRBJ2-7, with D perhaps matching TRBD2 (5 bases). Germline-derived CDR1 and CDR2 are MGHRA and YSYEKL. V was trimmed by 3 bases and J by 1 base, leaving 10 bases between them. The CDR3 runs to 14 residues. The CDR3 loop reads CASSHLARSYEQYF. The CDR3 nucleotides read TGCGCCAGCAGCCATCTAGCCCGATCCTACGAGCAGTACTTC.

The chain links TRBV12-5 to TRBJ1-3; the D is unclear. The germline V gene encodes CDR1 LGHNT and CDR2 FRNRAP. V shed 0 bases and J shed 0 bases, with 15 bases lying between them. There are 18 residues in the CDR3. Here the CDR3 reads CASGLVLGRRYSGNTIYF. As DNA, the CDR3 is TGTGCTAGTGGTTTGGTACTTGGTCGCCGGTACTCTGGAAACACCATATATTTT.

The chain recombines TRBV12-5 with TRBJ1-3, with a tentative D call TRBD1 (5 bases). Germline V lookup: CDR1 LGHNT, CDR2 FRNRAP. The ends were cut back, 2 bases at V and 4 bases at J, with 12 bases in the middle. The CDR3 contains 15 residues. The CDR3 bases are TGTGCTAGTGGTTTGCTTTCAGGGACCGGAAACACCATATATTTT. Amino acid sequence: CASGLLSGTGNTIYF.

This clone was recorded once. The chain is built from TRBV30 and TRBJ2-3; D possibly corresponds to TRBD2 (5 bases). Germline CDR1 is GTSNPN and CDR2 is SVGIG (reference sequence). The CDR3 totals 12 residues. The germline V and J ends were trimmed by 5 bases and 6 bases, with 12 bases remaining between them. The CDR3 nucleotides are TGTGCCTGGGGCGGGCGCGGGGATACGCAGTATTTT. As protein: CAWGGRGDTQYF.